These 17 T cell receptor beta chains were sequenced from one sample in a study of T cell repertoires in cytomegalovirus infection. TCRdb ran MiXCR on the reads and lists one entry per CDR3 protein. This repertoire shows around 260,000 distinct CDR3 sequences, approximately 9.1% found once; its top ten account for about 15%. Sequencing was performed on PBMCs. Every receptor here comes from a human donor in good health (CMV status not recorded). Some clones in this sample may be carry-over from other donors' samples.

The chain links TRBV29-1 to TRBJ2-7; D is unclear. Germline-derived CDR1 and CDR2 are SQVTM and ANQGSEA. This CDR3 comprises 13 residues. Trimming left V 5 bases short and J 0 bases short, with 11 bases between. CDR3 coding DNA: TGCAGCGTTTTGGCCGCAGACTCCTACGAGCAGTACTTC. Amino acids: CSVLAADSYEQYF.

The chain is built from TRBV11-2 and TRBJ1-1; 10 bases line up with TRBD1. This CDR3 has 19 amino acids. J gave up 3 bases and V 0 bases, and 13 bases lay outside the gene matches. Germline loops: CDR1 SGHAT, CDR2 FQNNGV. CDR3 region: CASSLDPVTGGIVDTEAFF. CDR3 in DNA: TGTGCCAGCAGCTTAGATCCTGTGACAGGGGGCATTGTGGACACTGAAGCTTTCTTT. Full variable domain (rest looked up from reference TRBV11-2 and TRBJ1-1): EAGVAQSPRYKIIEKRQSVAFWCNPISGHATLYWYQQILGQGPKLLIQFQNNGVVDDSQLPKDRFSAERLKGVDSTLKIQPAKLEDSAVYLCASSLDPVTGGIVDTEAFFGQGTRLTVV.

The genes are TRBV4-3 and TRBJ2-1, with D uncertain. The CDR3 runs to 14 residues. V shed 1 base and J shed 7 bases, with 11 bases lying between them. Germline V lookup: CDR1 LGHNA, CDR2 YSLEER. The CDR3 sequence: CASSQARFGNEQFF. The CDR3 DNA sequence: TGCGCCAGCAGCCAAGCGAGATTTGGGAATGAGCAGTTCTTC.

This clonotype has a count of ten or more. The chain has TRBV6-2 or TRBV6-3 and TRBJ2-7, with D perhaps TRBD1 (6 bases). V was clipped by 5 bases and J by 5 bases, with 16 bases between them. Germline V CDR1 and CDR2: MNHEY, SVGEGT. This CDR3 has 14 residues. For the CDR3, the DNA is TGTGCCAGCAGTACCCACAGGGATCCCAACGAGCAGTACTTC. This encodes CASSTHRDPNEQYF.

This clonotype was found a few times. The chain employs TRBV18 and TRBJ1-2; D is undetermined. Looked up from germline, CDR1 is KGHSH and CDR2 is LQKENI. V was clipped by 1 base and J by 8 bases, with 17 bases between them. This CDR3 has 15 amino acids. CDR3: CASSPRTALGEGYTF. The CDR3 DNA reads as TGTGCCAGCTCACCACGCACGGCACTGGGTGAGGGCTACACCTTC.

This clonotype has a handful of counts. This chain uses TRBV7-9 with TRBJ2-2, with 10 nucleotides matching TRBD2. This CDR3 comprises 17 residues. CDR1 is SEHNR, CDR2 FQNEAQ, per germline (reference sequence). V shed 2 bases and J 6 bases; nucleotides not matched to a gene: 9. CDR3 nucleotide sequence: TGTGCCAGCAGCTTACAAGCTAGCGGGGGCCTTCCCGGGGAGCTGTTTTTT. It codes for CASSLQASGGLPGELFF. Looking up the rest from reference TRBV7-9 and TRBJ2-2 gives the full variable domain: DTGVSQNPRHKITKRGQNVTFRCDPISEHNRLYWYRQTLGQGPEFLTYFQNEAQLEKSRLLSDRFSAERPKGSFSTLEIQRTEQGDSAMYLCASSLQASGGLPGELFFGEGSRLTVL.

This clonotype occurred many times. The chain is built from TRBV7-2 and TRBJ1-1; unclear D gene. This CDR3 comprises 15 residues. From germline, CDR1 is SGHTA and CDR2 FQGNSA. Trimming took off 1 base at V and 1 base at J, with 10 bases between the two ends. CDR3 region: CASSLGVWGNTEAFF. The CDR3 coding sequence is TGTGCCAGCAGCTTAGGGGTTTGGGGGAACACTGAAGCTTTCTTT.

This clonotype occurred many times. The V and J genes are TRBV7-2 and TRBJ2-3, with 11 bases fitting TRBD2. V shed 5 bases and J 2 bases; nucleotides not matched to a gene: 6. Germline V gene data show CDR1 as SGHTA and CDR2 as FQGNSA. The CDR3 runs 16 residues. CDR3 nucleotides: TGTGCCAGCAGCCCGGGACTAGCGGCGGACACAGATACGCAGTATTTT. Translated: CASSPGLAADTDTQYF.

There are many counts of this clonotype. V gene TRBV6-2 or TRBV6-3 combines with J gene TRBJ2-1; D gene unclear. The CDR3 sequence is 13 residues long. The germline V gene has CDR1 MNHEY and CDR2 SVGEGT. V lost 6 bases to trimming and J lost 2 bases, with 8 bases between them. The CDR3 DNA follows: TGTGCCAGCAGAACTACAGCCTACAATGAGCAGTTCTTC. It is translated as CASRTTAYNEQFF.

The CDR3 sequence is CSSGRGSNEQFF. CDR3 DNA: TGCAGCTCAGGGCGGGGTTCCAATGAGCAGTTCTTC. The chain employs TRBV29-1 and TRBJ2-1; weak D call: TRBD2 (6 bases). V was pared by 8 bases and J by 6 bases, with 14 bases between. The CDR3 totals 12 residues. The germline CDR1 and CDR2 sequences are SQVTM and ANQGSEA.

The J gene is TRBJ1-1, the V gene TRBV7-9, with D perhaps matching TRBD1 (6 bases). Germline CDR1 is SEHNR and CDR2 is FQNEAQ (reference sequence). V dropped 0 bases and J dropped 8 bases, with 10 bases sitting between them. This CDR3 spans 13 amino acids. CDR3 coding DNA: TGTGCCAGCAGCTTAGCGGGAGACAGGGAAGCTTTCTTT. This codes for CASSLAGDREAFF.

The sample holds many counts of this clonotype. V usage is TRBV7-9 and J usage is TRBJ2-5; 10 bases align to TRBD2. This CDR3 has 14 residues. Germline lookup yields CDR1 SEHNR and CDR2 FQNEAQ (reference sequence). J was trimmed by 3 bases and V by 7 bases; bases with no gene match: 5. The CDR3, as DNA: TGTGCCAGCAAGCCTACTAGCGGGGAAGAGACCCAGTACTTC. The encoded protein is CASKPTSGEETQYF.

At least ten counts were recorded for this clonotype. The V gene is TRBV6-2 or TRBV6-3, the J gene TRBJ1-2; D remains unclear. Germline V lookup: CDR1 MNHEY, CDR2 SVGEGT. The CDR3 has 16 residues. The V end was cut by 0 bases, the J end by 7 bases, with 18 bases between. CDR3 residues: CASSYSTAPLTGGYTF. CDR3 nucleotide sequence: TGTGCCAGCAGTTACTCAACAGCCCCTCTAACTGGTGGCTACACCTTC.

This clonotype was seen repeatedly, ten times or more. The V and J genes are TRBV12-3 or TRBV12-4 and TRBJ1-1; D is uncertain. V lost 7 bases to trimming and J lost 7 bases, with 13 bases between them. This CDR3 has 12 amino acids. CDR3 in amino acids: CASNKDWREAFF. CDR3 nucleotides: TGTGCCAGCAATAAGGACTGGCGTGAAGCTTTCTTT.

This clonotype was recorded a few times. The chain employs TRBV5-1 and TRBJ2-5; 11 positions agree with TRBD1. Trimming took 4 bases from V and 7 from J; bases not matched to a gene: 18. Germline CDR1 SGHRS, CDR2 YFSETQ. The CDR3 is 18 residues long. For the CDR3, the DNA is TGCGCCAGCAGCGACAATCCGACCGGGACAGGGGGATTTGTGACCCAGTACTTC. Translating gives CASSDNPTGTGGFVTQYF.

This clonotype was seen only a few times. The V and J genes are TRBV12-3 or TRBV12-4 and TRBJ2-1, with D possibly TRBD2 on 6 matching bases. This CDR3 comprises 14 residues. Trimming removed 6 bases from V and 10 bases from J, with 19 bases in between. CDR3 in amino acids: CASRYSGRRVEQFF. The CDR3 DNA follows: TGTGCCAGCAGATATAGCGGTAGGCGCGTGGAGCAGTTCTTC.

At least ten counts were recorded for this clonotype. The CDR3: CASSLVGGSNTEAFF. DNA for the CDR3: TGTGCCAGCAGCTTAGTCGGCGGATCGAACACTGAAGCTTTCTTT. The V gene is TRBV7-2, the J gene TRBJ1-1, with D hard to call. V was cut by 1 base and J by 1 base, with 10 bases left in between. Germline V gene lookup returns CDR1 SGHTA and CDR2 FQGNSA. This CDR3 is built from 15 residues.